This record concerns one TCR beta chain sequence. Sequencing used immunoSEQ multiplex PCR; TCRdb keeps in-frame clones, though not all of them. The top ten hold 0.39% of the sample, which has approximately 2.1 million clones, more than 80% seen once. This specimen belongs to a study of shared clonotypes between healthy human individuals. Germline values: CDR1 SGHTA, CDR2 FQGNSA. V was clipped by 0 bases and J by 9 bases; unmatched bases: 10. The CDR3 covers 16 residues. The chain carries TRBV7-2 and TRBJ1-5; TRBD1 agrees at 8 bases. This sequence was found in a man in his late teens or twenties in good health. Some clones in this sample may be carry-over from other donors' samples. The source material was naive CD4+ T cells from PBMCs. Subset specified: CD45RA+ positively selected. DNA for the CDR3: TGTGCCAGCAGCTTAGCCTTTTGGGACAGGCGCGGGCCCCAGCATTTT. Amino acid sequence: CASSLAFWDRRGPQHF.